The source of this T cell receptor beta chain is a study of blood T cell repertoires in COVID-19. Background on the study: Sites in the United States, Italy and Spain provided acute and convalescent COVID-19 samples. Sources were T cells, B-cell-depleted T cells, or PBMCs; the material itself was cDNA or gDNA.

In the source study's methods: Amplification of reference gene primers was used by the study to estimate nucleated cell counts. The method was immunoSEQ multiplex PCR; TCRdb's version includes in-frame clones alone and lacks a portion of them. V and J calls and clone size are given by that table; D and trimming were obtained from the DNA. The sample lists about 78,000 clones; roughly 86% were seen once. The germline gives CDR1 SGDLS, CDR2 YYNGEE. This CDR3 comprises 14 residues. Trimming stripped 6 bases from V and 2 bases from J, with 12 bases between. The source is a middle-aged man with active or convalescent COVID-19. This rearrangement joins TRBV9 to TRBJ2-1; D perhaps matches TRBD2 (6 bases). The sample taken for sequencing was peripheral blood. CDR3 residues: CASNQWGAYNEQFF. Here the CDR3 DNA reads TGTGCCAGCAACCAGTGGGGGGCCTACAATGAGCAGTTCTTC.